Following are 28 T cell receptor beta chains from one sample sequenced in a study of a mutant IDH1 vaccine in newly diagnosed glioma. The method was immunoSEQ multiplex PCR; TCRdb's version includes in-frame clones alone and lacks a portion of them. This repertoire shows around 56,000 clones, approximately 78% found once; its top ten account for approximately 8.2%. These receptors have no identified antigens. Time point described: week 23, last vaccination. Doses of 300 ug of mutant IDH1 20-mer peptide were given with topical imiquimod. The sequencing used PBMCs, collected from a glioma patient whose treatment included an IDH1 peptide vaccine. The receptors were sampled from a woman aged 40 to 50 with glioma. Some clones in this sample may be carry-over from other donors' samples.

This chain connects TRBV5-6 to TRBJ2-3; TRBD1 matches 10 bases. V shed 3 bases, J shed 14 bases, and the junction held 12 bases outside the gene matches. The CDR3 spans 14 residues. Germline V gene lookup returns CDR1 SGHDT and CDR2 YYEEEE. Here the CDR3 DNA reads TGTGCCAGCAGCTGGGGGCGGGGACAGGGGATCTGGTATTTT. It translates to CASSWGRGQGIWYF.

The rearrangement uses TRBV5-4 and TRBJ1-2; 7 bases match TRBD1. Trimming took 3 bases from V and 0 from J; bases not matched to a gene: 8. There are 16 residues in the CDR3. Germline loops: CDR1 SGHNT, CDR2 YYREEE (reference sequence). Here the CDR3 reads CASSYARTGTNYGYTF. The CDR3 region has the DNA TGTGCCAGCAGCTACGCCAGGACAGGTACTAACTATGGCTACACCTTC.

This chain joins TRBV4-3 and TRBJ2-7, with 12 bases fitting TRBD2. V gave up 0 bases and J gave up 0 bases; unmatched junction bases: 6. CDR1 is LGHNA and CDR2 is YSLEER in the germline V gene. The CDR3 has 18 amino acids. CDR3 region: CASSQDALTSGSSYEQYF. The CDR3 DNA reads as TGCGCCAGCAGCCAAGACGCACTGACTAGCGGGAGCTCCTACGAGCAGTACTTC.

The genes are TRBV30 and TRBJ2-2; D possibly corresponds to TRBD1 (6 bases). The CDR3 covers 13 residues. The germline gives CDR1 GTSNPN, CDR2 SVGIG (reference sequence). V gave up 1 base and J gave up 5 bases, with 8 bases separating them. The CDR3 protein is CAWSGQGTGELFF. The CDR3 DNA reads as TGTGCCTGGAGTGGCCAGGGGACCGGGGAGCTGTTTTTT. Complete variable domain (other parts from reference TRBV30 and TRBJ2-2): SQTIHQWPATLVQPVGSPLSLECTVEGTSNPNLYWYRQAAGRGLQLLFYSVGIGQISSEVPQNLSASRPQDRQFILSSKKLLLSDSGFYLCAWSGQGTGELFFGEGSRLTVL.

The chain joins TRBV2 to TRBJ1-1, with D hard to call. Trimming removed 3 bases at V and 1 base at J, with 12 bases between. The CDR3 consists of 15 residues. Germline V gives CDR1 SNHLY, CDR2 FYNNEI. The CDR3 DNA reads TGTGCCAGCAGTGACACCTCGGCAGGGAACACTGAAGCTTTCTTT. It specifies CASSDTSAGNTEAFF.

This clone was detected once. V usage is TRBV2 and J usage is TRBJ1-4; D call uncertain. Germline values: CDR1 SNHLY, CDR2 FYNNEI. The CDR3 sequence is 15 residues long. The V end was cut by 3 bases, the J end by 0 bases, with 8 bases between. CDR3: CASSDRQSTNEKLFF. The CDR3 region has the DNA TGTGCCAGCAGTGATCGGCAGTCAACTAATGAAAAACTGTTTTTT.

The J gene is TRBJ1-2, the V gene TRBV18; D is unclear. The V gene lost 3 bases and the J gene lost 4 bases, with 9 bases spanning the gap. The CDR3 extends over 13 amino acids. Germline V gene data show CDR1 as KGHSH and CDR2 as LQKENI. The chain's CDR3 is CASSPRALYGYTF. The CDR3 nucleotides read TGTGCCAGCTCACCGAGGGCCCTCTATGGCTACACCTTC.

The V and J genes are TRBV6-4 and TRBJ2-1; D is unresolved. This CDR3 comprises 16 residues. The V gene's germline CDR1 is MRHNA and CDR2 SNTAGT. Trimming stripped 3 bases from V and 7 bases from J, with 19 bases between. Here the CDR3 reads CASSETAEQEGNEQFF. The CDR3 DNA follows: TGTGCCAGCAGTGAGACGGCGGAGCAGGAAGGGAATGAGCAGTTCTTC.

This chain uses TRBV30 with TRBJ1-2; D is ambiguous. The CDR3 is 13 residues long. Germline CDR1 GTSNPN, CDR2 SVGIG (reference sequence). Trimming took off 3 bases at V and 1 base at J, with 9 bases between the two ends. DNA for the CDR3: TGTGCCTGGAGAGCCGGGAGTAACTATGGCTACACCTTC. The encoded protein is CAWRAGSNYGYTF.

V and J are TRBV30 and TRBJ1-5; 7 bases line up with TRBD1. The CDR3 is 13 amino acids. The junction had 4 bases not matched to a gene; V was cut back by 3 bases and J by 5 bases. The germline V gene encodes CDR1 GTSNPN and CDR2 SVGIG (reference sequence). The CDR3: CAWSTGEDQPQHF. In DNA, the CDR3 is TGTGCCTGGAGCACAGGGGAGGATCAGCCCCAGCATTTT.

This chain links TRBV7-9 with TRBJ2-7; 8 nucleotides agree with TRBD1. CDR3 length equals 15 residues. Germline assignment: CDR1 SEHNR and CDR2 FQNEAQ (reference sequence). The V and J ends lost 4 bases and 6 bases, in that order; junction bases with no gene match: 11. The CDR3 spells CASSSGPQGASEQYF. CDR3 in DNA: TGTGCCAGCAGCTCAGGGCCGCAGGGGGCGAGCGAGCAGTACTTC.

This chain joins TRBV11-3 and TRBJ2-2; possibly TRBD1 for D (6 bases). There are 14 residues in the CDR3. Trimming pared 8 bases from V and 5 bases from J, leaving 15 bases between. Germline V gene lookup returns CDR1 SGHNT and CDR2 YENEEA. The CDR3 DNA is TGTGCCAGCTCAACAGGGAGTTTTACCGGGGAGCTGTTTTTT. Translated, it gives CASSTGSFTGELFF.

V gene TRBV11-2 combines with J gene TRBJ2-5, with 12 bases that match TRBD2. The J segment lost 7 bases and the V segment lost 2 bases, leaving 8 bases of the junction unmatched. Germline values: CDR1 SGHAT, CDR2 FQNNGV. This CDR3 is 16 amino acids long. The CDR3 here is CASSLRLAGVVGTQYF. The DNA for the CDR3 is TGTGCCAGCAGCTTAAGACTAGCGGGGGTGGTTGGGACCCAGTACTTC.

The chain carries TRBV18 and TRBJ2-5; TRBD2 aligns across 8 bases. CDR1 is KGHSH, CDR2 LQKENI, per germline. V gave up 6 bases and J gave up 3 bases; unmatched junction bases: 3. This CDR3 comprises 13 residues. CDR3 protein: CASSTGLEETQYF. The CDR3 DNA follows: TGTGCCAGCTCTACGGGACTAGAAGAGACCCAGTACTTC.

The chain joins TRBV6-6 to TRBJ1-1; D gene uncertain. CDR3 length: 14 amino acids. Germline CDR1 MNHNY, CDR2 SVGAGI (reference sequence). V gave up 0 bases and J gave up 1 base, with 6 bases separating them. CDR3 bases: TGTGCCAGCAGTTACTCAGGGAGGAACACTGAAGCTTTCTTT. The encoded protein is CASSYSGRNTEAFF.

The chain carries TRBV27 and TRBJ1-1; D unclear. The CDR3 contains 15 residues. The germline CDR1 and CDR2 sequences are MNHEY and SMNVEV (reference sequence). The germline V and J ends were trimmed by 4 bases and 4 bases, with 16 bases remaining between them. This chain's CDR3 is CASSSVRFGGTEAFF. The CDR3 nucleotides are TGTGCCAGCAGTTCCGTGAGGTTCGGTGGCACTGAAGCTTTCTTT.

This clone has only one observation. The chain is built from TRBV29-1 and TRBJ2-2; 9 bases map to TRBD1. The CDR3 loop spans 14 amino acids. V trimming: 7 bases; J trimming: 5 bases; junction bases outside the gene matches: 8. Germline V gives CDR1 SQVTM, CDR2 ANQGSEA. The CDR3 region is CSALTGGLTGELFF. DNA of the CDR3: TGCAGCGCACTGACAGGGGGTTTAACCGGGGAGCTGTTTTTT.

The chain joins TRBV23-1 to TRBJ2-1, with D uncertain. TRBV23-1 is annotated as an ORF whose role is uncertain. V was cut by 3 bases and J by 2 bases, with 8 bases left in between. The CDR3 length is 14 residues. CDR3 amino acids: CASSQRYTYNEQFF. The DNA for the CDR3 is TGCGCCAGCAGTCAGCGCTACACCTACAATGAGCAGTTCTTC.

This sequence joins TRBV5-1 and TRBJ2-5, with D possibly matching TRBD2 (6 bases). Germline V lookup: CDR1 SGHRS, CDR2 YFSETQ. V dropped 4 bases and J dropped 2 bases, with 15 bases sitting between them. The CDR3 is 15 amino acids. The chain's CDR3 is CASSPQGLPQETQYF. CDR3 DNA: TGCGCCAGCAGCCCTCAGGGACTGCCACAAGAGACCCAGTACTTC.

V is TRBV11-3 and J is TRBJ1-1; no definite D call. V was cut by 1 base and J by 0 bases, with 3 bases left in between. The CDR3 totals 13 residues. CDR1 is SGHNT, CDR2 YENEEA, per germline. The CDR3 sequence is CASSLAMNTEAFF. CDR3 DNA sequence: TGTGCCAGCAGCTTAGCTATGAACACTGAAGCTTTCTTT.

This clone was seen a single time. This chain joins TRBV11-2 and TRBJ1-5, with D tentatively TRBD1 (5 bases). Germline assignment: CDR1 SGHAT and CDR2 FQNNGV. Trimming took 7 bases from V and 4 from J, leaving 14 bases between them. There are 14 residues in the CDR3. The CDR3 here is CASNLGGTNQPQHF. The CDR3 DNA sequence: TGTGCCAGCAACTTGGGGGGTACGAATCAGCCCCAGCATTTT.

The chain is built from TRBV18 and TRBJ1-6; the match to TRBD1 covers 8 bases. CDR3 length: 15 residues. Germline CDR1 and CDR2: KGHSH and LQKENI. The ends lost 6 bases at V and 10 bases at J; junction bases unmatched: 11. CDR3 sequence (DNA): TGTGCCAGCTCCCCAAACGACAGGGGACCATCACCCCTCCACTTT. Encoded protein: CASSPNDRGPSPLHF. Looking up the rest from reference TRBV18 and TRBJ1-6 gives the full variable domain: NAGVMQNPRHLVRRRGQEARLRCSPMKGHSHVYWYRQLPEEGLKFMVYLQKENIIDESGMPKERFSAEFPKEGPSILRIQQVVRGDSAAYFCASSPNDRGPSPLHFGNGTRLTVT.

The J gene is TRBJ1-1, the V gene TRBV4-3; no clear D. Per the germline V gene, CDR1 is LGHNA and CDR2 is YSLEER. The CDR3 is made up of 15 amino acids. Trimming cost V 0 bases and J 6 bases, with 14 bases left between them. The CDR3 coding sequence is TGCGCCAGCAGCCAAGATCGTCAGGTTAGATCTGAAGCTTTCTTT. Translated: CASSQDRQVRSEAFF.

V usage is TRBV27 and J usage is TRBJ2-7; the D gene is possibly TRBD1 (6 bases). Germline CDR1 is MNHEY and CDR2 is SMNVEV (reference sequence). V lost 3 bases to trimming and J lost 1 base, with 10 bases between them. The CDR3 is 14 amino acids. The CDR3 nucleotides are TGTGCCAGCAGTTTCACAACAGGGTCCTACGAGCAGTACTTC. Translating it yields CASSFTTGSYEQYF.

The chain employs TRBV27 and TRBJ1-2; TRBD1 matches at 10 bases. The germline V gene has CDR1 MNHEY and CDR2 SMNVEV (reference sequence). The CDR3 covers 15 residues. The trim removed 2 bases at V and 1 base at J, leaving 1 base unmatched. CDR3 residues: CASSLGTGVNYGYTF. DNA for the CDR3: TGTGCCAGCAGTTTAGGGACAGGGGTTAACTATGGCTACACCTTC.

V and J are TRBV6-5 and TRBJ2-1, with 7 bases aligning to TRBD2. CDR3 length: 14 residues. CDR1 is MNHEY, CDR2 SVGAGI, per germline. J gave up 6 bases and V 2 bases, and 4 bases lay outside the gene matches. The CDR3 DNA follows: TGTGCCAGCAGTTACAATGGGGGGGGCAATGAGCAGTTCTTC. Amino acid sequence: CASSYNGGGNEQFF.

This chain connects TRBV2 to TRBJ1-1, with D uncertain. The V end lost 1 base, the J end lost 4 bases, and 1 base lay between the germline ends. The CDR3 is 11 amino acids. Germline assignment: CDR1 SNHLY and CDR2 FYNNEI. In DNA, the CDR3 is TGTGCCAGCAGTGAAGTCACTGAAGCTTTCTTT. Its protein is CASSEVTEAFF.

This clone has a handful of counts. The chain recombines TRBV7-9 with TRBJ1-2, with 12 bases lining up with TRBD1. The CDR3 is 14 residues long. V lost 10 bases, J lost 8 bases, and 11 bases stayed unmatched. Germline values: CDR1 SEHNR, CDR2 FQNEAQ (reference sequence). CDR3 nucleotides: TGTGCCACCCGCCCGGGACAGGGGGCAGGAGGCTACACCTTC. Translating it yields CATRPGQGAGGYTF.